This is a list of T cell receptor beta chains from one sample in a study of cytomegalovirus exposure and HLA in healthy donors. Repertoires were generated with immunoSEQ multiplex PCR, while TCRdb's copy carries only in-frame clones and drops some. The sample records 110,000 to 150,000 clones, approximately 94% being singletons. The sample consisted of PBMCs. The source is a man aged 18 to 29 in good health and CMV-seropositive. CDR3s include the opening cysteine and the closing phenylalanine or tryptophan. A D gene is named only where the DNA matches it firmly. Some rows mark clone size as missing; the rest say once, few, many or name a class of expanded clone.

V	D	size	J	CDR3	DNA
TRBV5-1	TRBD2	.	TRBJ2-7	CASSLGLAGVSYEQYF	TGCGCCAGCAGCTTGGGACTAGCGGGAGTGTCCTACGAGCAGTACTTC
TRBV2	.	.	TRBJ2-1	CASSVRGYNEQFF	TGTGCCAGCAGTGTGCGGGGTTACAATGAGCAGTTCTTC
TRBV28	TRBD1	.	TRBJ2-7	CASSFGTGVSYEQYF	TGTGCCAGCAGTTTTGGGACAGGGGTGTCCTACGAGCAGTACTTC
TRBV19	.	.	TRBJ2-6	CASSAGYSGANVLTF	TGTGCCAGTAGTGCAGGGTACTCTGGGGCCAACGTCCTGACTTTC
TRBV28	.	.	TRBJ1-3	CASSLENRVHTIYF	TGTGCCAGCAGTTTGGAGAACAGGGTGCACACCATATATTTT
TRBV5-6	TRBD1	.	TRBJ1-2	CASSFRDRANYGYTF	TGTGCCAGCAGCTTCCGGGACAGAGCTAACTATGGCTACACCTTC
TRBV29-1	TRBD1	.	TRBJ1-2	CSVRTGDNYGYTF	TGCAGCGTTAGGACAGGGGACAACTATGGCTACACCTTC
TRBV4-1	TRBD2	.	TRBJ2-3	CASSSYGGEEADTQYF	TGCGCCAGCAGCTCTTACGGGGGGGAGGAGGCAGATACGCAGTATTTT
TRBV4-1	TRBD2	.	TRBJ2-5	CASSQGLAGEETQYF	TGCGCCAGCAGCCAAGGACTAGCGGGAGAGGAGACCCAGTACTTC
TRBV5-1	TRBD1	.	TRBJ2-7	CASSLKTGAGEQYF	TGCGCCAGCAGCTTGAAGACAGGGGCGGGCGAGCAGTACTTC
TRBV6-1	.	.	TRBJ2-7	CASRRSYEQYF	TGTGCCAGCAGGCGCTCCTACGAGCAGTACTTC
TRBV27	.	.	TRBJ2-1	CASSPLSNEQFF	TGTGCCAGCAGTCCACTCTCCAATGAGCAGTTCTTC
TRBV29-1	TRBD1	.	TRBJ1-1	CSGGQMNTEAFF	TGCAGCGGGGGACAGATGAACACTGAAGCTTTCTTT
TRBV7-9	.	.	TRBJ2-7	CASSFQYEQYF	TGTGCCAGCAGCTTTCAGTACGAGCAGTACTTC
TRBV6-5	TRBD2	.	TRBJ2-3	CASRKLAGPTDTQYF	TGTGCCAGCAGGAAACTAGCGGGACCCACAGATACGCAGTATTTT
TRBV5-1	TRBD2	once	TRBJ2-3	CASSSGLAGGKAGTDTQYF	TGCGCCAGCAGCTCCGGACTAGCGGGAGGGAAAGCAGGCACAGATACGCAGTATTTT
TRBV2	.	.	TRBJ2-7	CASSERVIGDEQYF	TGTGCCAGCAGTGAGAGGGTTATCGGGGACGAGCAGTACTTC
TRBV6-1	.	.	TRBJ2-7	CASVRGPSYEQYF	TGTGCCTCTGTTAGGGGCCCCTCCTACGAGCAGTACTTC
TRBV7-9	TRBD2	.	TRBJ2-3	CASSRGLAGAFDTQYF	TGTGCCAGCAGCCGGGGACTAGCGGGAGCGTTCGATACGCAGTATTTT
TRBV7-9	.	.	TRBJ2-5	CASSSQFSGVRETQYF	TGTGCCAGCAGCTCCCAGTTTTCAGGGGTCAGGGAGACCCAGTACTTC
TRBV7-9	.	.	TRBJ2-7	CASSRGYEQYF	TGTGCCAGCAGCAGGGGGTACGAGCAGTACTTC
TRBV28	TRBD1	.	TRBJ1-2	CASSGSRGRGYTF	TGTGCCAGCAGCGGCTCCAGGGGGCGAGGCTACACCTTC
TRBV29-1	.	few	TRBJ1-1	CSVVGVTAATEAFF	TGCAGCGTTGTCGGGGTTACCGCCGCCACTGAAGCTTTCTTT
TRBV5-4	TRBD2	.	TRBJ2-2	CASSRSGAGAGELFF	TGTGCCAGCAGCCGTAGCGGGGCGGGGGCCGGGGAGCTGTTTTTT
TRBV5-1	TRBD1	.	TRBJ2-2	CASSSQTGGGGELFF	TGCGCCAGCAGCTCTCAAACAGGGGGCGGCGGGGAGCTGTTTTTT
TRBV27	TRBD1	.	TRBJ1-5	CASSFGTVNQPQHF	TGTGCCAGCAGTTTCGGGACAGTGAATCAGCCCCAGCATTTT
TRBV11-2	.	few	TRBJ2-7	CASSFAGSSSYEQYF	TGTGCCAGCAGCTTTGCAGGTTCGAGCTCCTACGAGCAGTACTTC
TRBV6-6	TRBD1	.	TRBJ2-7	CASMRGLYEQYF	TGTGCCAGCATGAGGGGGCTCTACGAGCAGTACTTC
TRBV27	TRBD2	.	TRBJ2-2	CASSKRLAGLTGELFF	TGTGCCAGCAGTAAACGACTAGCGGGACTTACCGGGGAGCTGTTTTTT
TRBV18	TRBD1	.	TRBJ1-2	CASSPQGQGYGYTF	TGTGCCAGCTCACCACAAGGACAGGGCTATGGCTACACCTTC
TRBV2	.	.	TRBJ2-3	CASSGNRESDTQYF	TGTGCCAGCAGCGGAAACAGGGAATCAGATACGCAGTATTTT
TRBV2	.	.	TRBJ2-5	CASRETRSQETQYF	TGTGCCAGCAGGGAGACTAGATCCCAAGAGACCCAGTACTTC
TRBV4-2	TRBD1	.	TRBJ2-7	CASSHLAGTGGYEQYF	TGTGCCAGCAGCCATCTAGCCGGGACAGGGGGCTACGAGCAGTACTTC
TRBV30	TRBD1	.	TRBJ2-3	CAWSPQTGGPDTQYF	TGTGCCTGGAGTCCTCAGACAGGGGGCCCGGATACGCAGTATTTT
TRBV25-1	TRBD2	.	TRBJ2-7	CASSPHGLAGAEQYF	TGTGCCAGCAGTCCCCATGGACTAGCGGGAGCCGAGCAGTACTTC
TRBV5-1	.	.	TRBJ2-5	CASSFVTVGPEETQYF	TGCGCCAGCAGCTTCGTAACGGTGGGTCCGGAGGAGACCCAGTACTTC
TRBV29-1	TRBD2	.	TRBJ2-5	CSVEWGDYEYQETQYF	TGCAGCGTTGAATGGGGGGACTACGAGTACCAAGAGACCCAGTACTTC
TRBV9	.	.	TRBJ2-1	CASSASPGNEQFF	TGTGCCAGCAGCGCCTCACCAGGGAATGAGCAGTTCTTC
TRBV29-1	.	once	TRBJ2-1	CSVASGPQFF	TGCAGCGTTGCCTCAGGCCCCCAGTTCTTC
TRBV5-4	TRBD1	.	TRBJ2-5	CASSLTGGETQYF	TGTGCCAGCAGCTTGACAGGGGGGGAGACCCAGTACTTC
TRBV7-9	.	.	TRBJ2-7	CASSFLTGSGYEQYF	TGTGCCAGCAGCTTCCTCACAGGGTCAGGGTACGAGCAGTACTTC
TRBV5-1	TRBD2	.	TRBJ2-1	CASSLTGGSYNEQFF	TGCGCCAGCAGCTTGACCGGGGGGTCCTACAATGAGCAGTTCTTC
TRBV10-3	TRBD1	.	TRBJ1-1	CAIGTGFGRGTEAFF	TGTGCCATCGGGACAGGCTTCGGAAGGGGCACTGAAGCTTTCTTT
TRBV10-3	.	.	TRBJ2-2	CAISPAAGGELFF	TGTGCCATCAGCCCAGCCGCGGGGGGGGAGCTGTTTTTT
TRBV7-6	TRBD2	.	TRBJ2-5	CASSSGGVRTETQYF	TGTGCCAGCAGCTCGGGGGGAGTGAGAACAGAGACCCAGTACTTC
TRBV2	.	.	TRBJ2-3	CASSDYYYTDTQYF	TGTGCCAGCAGTGACTACTACTACACAGATACGCAGTATTTT
TRBV11-2	.	.	TRBJ2-7	CASSLVEQGKSQYF	TGTGCCAGCAGCTTAGTTGAACAGGGAAAGAGTCAGTACTTC
TRBV5-6	.	.	TRBJ2-7	CASSFNIPQGRDEQYF	TGTGCCAGCAGCTTTAATATTCCCCAGGGAAGGGACGAGCAGTACTTC
TRBV5-6	TRBD2	.	TRBJ2-1	CASSPQAGRYNEQFF	TGTGCCAGCAGCCCCCAAGCGGGACGGTACAATGAGCAGTTCTTC